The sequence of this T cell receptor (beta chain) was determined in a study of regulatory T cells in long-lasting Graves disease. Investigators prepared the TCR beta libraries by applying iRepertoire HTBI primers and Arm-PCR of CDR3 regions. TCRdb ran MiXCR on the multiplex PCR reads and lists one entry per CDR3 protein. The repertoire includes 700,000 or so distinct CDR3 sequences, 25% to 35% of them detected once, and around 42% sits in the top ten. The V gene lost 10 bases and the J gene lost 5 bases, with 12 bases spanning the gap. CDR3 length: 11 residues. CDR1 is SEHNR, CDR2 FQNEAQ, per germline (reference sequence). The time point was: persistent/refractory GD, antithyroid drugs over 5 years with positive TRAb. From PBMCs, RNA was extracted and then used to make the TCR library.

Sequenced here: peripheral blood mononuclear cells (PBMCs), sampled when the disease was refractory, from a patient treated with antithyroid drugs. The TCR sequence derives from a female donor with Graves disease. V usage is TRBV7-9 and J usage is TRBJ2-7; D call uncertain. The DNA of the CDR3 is TGTGCCACCGGCCCGGCCAACGAGCAGTACTTC. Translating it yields CATGPANEQYF.